The clone carrying this T cell receptor (beta chain) appeared once. The antigen is undetermined. Produced via immunoSEQ multiplex PCR; TCRdb's table is partial and in-frame only. The sample holds about 33,000 clones, nearly 97% seen once. The sample is drawn from a study of T cells in tuberculosis. The CDR3 loop spans 16 amino acids. J lost 3 bases, V lost 0 bases, and 8 bases had no gene match. Germline CDR1 reads LNHNV; CDR2 reads YYDKDF (reference sequence). Study-level results: The TCR-beta difference was not significant; alpha differences partly reflected length.

The chain uses TRBV15 and TRBJ2-7; 7 nucleotides match TRBD1. The specimen sequenced was PBMCs. This TCR was recovered from a donor between 10 and 35 years old with latent tuberculosis or without tuberculosis infection. The CDR3 spells CATSRDLAGGLYEQYF. CDR3 bases: TGTGCCACCAGCAGAGATTTAGCAGGGGGTCTCTACGAGCAGTACTTC.